Included here is one T cell receptor beta chain sequence, with context. The data derive from a study of technical replicates of blood from several donors. CDR3 length: 16 residues. V was trimmed by 4 bases and J by 6 bases, leaving 19 bases between them. In germline, CDR1 is SGDLS, CDR2 YYNGEE. The protocol was immunoSEQ multiplex PCR, while the TCRdb copy is restricted to in-frame clones and leaves out a portion. The sample carries 15,000 or so clones, around 87% recorded once. Sample: PBMCs. The rearrangement uses TRBV9 and TRBJ1-4; TRBD1 might be the D (5 bases). The clonotype comes from a human donor in good health. The CDR3 is CASSPGPGGSDEKLFF. CDR3 coding DNA: TGTGCCAGCAGCCCCGGGCCGGGGGGGAGCGATGAAAAACTGTTTTTT.